Listed below are T cell receptor beta chains from one sample, sequenced in a study of spatial heterogeneity in lung cancer. MiXCR was run by TCRdb on the 5' RACE reads, yielding one entry per CDR3 protein. The top ten hold about 30% of the sample, which has about 36,000 distinct CDR3 sequences, 4% to 6% seen once. Specimen: PBMCs, collected at surgery. The receptors originated from a female donor with early-stage non-small cell lung cancer. Each CDR3 is given with its conserved first and last residue. D genes are given only for firm matches. The size of a clone is reported for some rows only, either as once, few or many, or as a class for expanded clones.

length,J,size,D,V,CDR3,DNA
14,TRBJ2-5,many,NA,TRBV5-1,CASSLGPRQETQYF,TGCGCCAGCAGCTTGGGACCCCGCCAGGAGACCCAGTACTTC
17,TRBJ2-3,few,TRBD2,TRBV9,CASSVVHGGRSTDTQYF,TGTGCCAGCAGCGTAGTCCACGGCGGGAGGTCCACCGATACGCAGTATTTT
13,TRBJ2-7,many,NA,TRBV6-2/TRBV6-3,CASSDSPSYEQYF,TGTGCCAGCAGCGACTCCCCTAGCTACGAGCAGTACTTC
14,TRBJ2-1,many,TRBD2,TRBV4-3,CASSQDSRESEQFF,TGCGCCAGCAGCCAAGATTCGCGGGAGAGTGAGCAGTTCTTC
13,TRBJ1-6,many,NA,TRBV2,CASKMEPNSPLHF,TGTGCCAGCAAGATGGAGCCGAATTCACCCCTCCACTTT
18,TRBJ2-3,many,TRBD1,TRBV27,CASSSGPGQGAGADTQYF,TGTGCCAGCAGTTCAGGACCGGGACAGGGGGCAGGGGCAGATACGCAGTATTTT
15,TRBJ2-7,many,TRBD2,TRBV20-1,CSATRGTSDTYEQYF,TGCAGTGCGACCCGAGGGACTAGCGATACCTACGAGCAGTACTTC
14,TRBJ1-1,many,NA,TRBV9,CASSVGTFGTEAFF,TGTGCCAGCAGCGTAGGGACGTTTGGGACTGAAGCTTTCTTT
15,TRBJ1-6,NA,TRBD1,TRBV4-3,CASSTRTGDNSPLHF,TGCGCCAGCAGCACTAGGACAGGGGATAATTCACCCCTCCACTTT
13,TRBJ1-5,NA,NA,TRBV19,CASSISPNQPQHF,TGTGCCAGTAGTATTTCCCCGAATCAGCCCCAGCATTTT
13,TRBJ2-1,many,TRBD2,TRBV10-3,CAINSGGVDEQFF,TGTGCCATCAACAGCGGGGGGGTGGATGAGCAGTTCTTC
14,TRBJ1-1,few,NA,TRBV12-3/TRBV12-4,CASSLKGTDTEAFF,TGTGCCAGCAGTTTGAAGGGAACAGACACTGAAGCTTTCTTT
11,TRBJ2-7,many,NA,TRBV7-9,CASSLLYEQYF,TGTGCCAGCAGCTTACTCTACGAGCAGTACTTC
12,TRBJ2-7,many,NA,TRBV5-1,CASSRGYYEQYF,TGCGCCAGCAGCAGGGGGTACTACGAGCAGTACTTC
15,TRBJ2-1,many,NA,TRBV28,CASSLGGFRYNEQFF,TGTGCCAGCAGTTTAGGGGGCTTTCGGTACAATGAGCAGTTCTTC
13,TRBJ2-2,many,NA,TRBV10-3,CAISESRTGELFF,TGTGCCATCAGTGAGTCAAGGACCGGGGAGCTGTTTTTT
15,TRBJ1-2,many,TRBD1,TRBV7-2,CASSIDRGRIYGYTF,TGTGCCAGCAGCATAGACAGGGGGCGAATCTATGGCTACACCTTC
17,TRBJ2-1,NA,NA,TRBV20-1,CSARDLDSASSYNEQFF,TGCAGCGCTAGAGATCTTGACTCGGCCAGCTCCTACAATGAGCAGTTCTTC
14,TRBJ2-5,many,NA,TRBV28,CASREGGRVETQYF,TGTGCCAGCAGAGAGGGGGGGCGGGTAGAGACCCAGTACTTC
15,TRBJ2-2,many,NA,TRBV11-2,CASSQGNPGGGELFF,TGTGCCAGCAGTCAGGGTAATCCGGGCGGCGGGGAGCTGTTTTTT
14,TRBJ2-7,many,TRBD1,TRBV5-1,CASSLGAGGDEQYF,TGCGCCAGCAGCTTGGGGGCAGGGGGCGACGAGCAGTACTTC
17,TRBJ2-4,many,NA,TRBV7-9,CASSLAPRGLAKNIQYF,TGTGCCAGCAGCTTAGCCCCGCGAGGTTTAGCCAAAAACATTCAGTACTTC
14,TRBJ2-7,many,NA,TRBV2,CASSEQGSPYEQYF,TGTGCCAGCAGTGAACAGGGGAGCCCCTACGAGCAGTACTTC
15,TRBJ2-7,NA,NA,TRBV9,CAKRAAGQRQDEQYF,TGTGCCAAGCGGGCGGCCGGACAGAGGCAGGACGAGCAGTACTTC
17,TRBJ2-2,many,TRBD2,TRBV7-8,CASSLSLAGGNTGELFF,TGTGCCAGCAGCTTAAGCCTAGCGGGGGGCAACACCGGGGAGCTGTTTTTT
13,TRBJ1-4,many,NA,TRBV20-1,CSARTSRNEKLFF,TGCAGTGCTAGGACCAGCCGGAATGAAAAACTGTTTTTT
15,TRBJ2-5,many,TRBD2,TRBV6-1,CASCWDYGIQETQYF,TGTGCCTCTTGCTGGGACTATGGTATTCAAGAGACCCAGTACTTC
13,TRBJ2-5,NA,NA,TRBV4-3,CASSLYAWETQYF,TGCGCCAGCAGCCTATATGCCTGGGAGACCCAGTACTTC
13,TRBJ2-3,NA,TRBD1,TRBV15,CATSGQGADTQYF,TGTGCCACCAGCGGACAGGGGGCCGATACGCAGTATTTT
14,TRBJ2-2,many,NA,TRBV6-2/TRBV6-3,CASSYSTPTGELFF,TGTGCCAGCAGTTACTCCACCCCCACCGGGGAGCTGTTTTTT
14,TRBJ2-5,NA,NA,TRBV4-1,CASSQLNPQETQYF,TGCGCCAGCAGCCAACTAAACCCTCAAGAGACCCAGTACTTC
12,TRBJ1-5,many,NA,TRBV12-3/TRBV12-4,CASSPDHQPQHF,TGTGCCAGCAGCCCGGATCATCAGCCCCAGCATTTT
15,TRBJ1-4,many,NA,TRBV5-1,CASSFQGTSNEKLFF,TGCGCCAGCAGCTTCCAGGGGACCTCTAATGAAAAACTGTTTTTT
12,TRBJ1-1,many,NA,TRBV7-2,CASRPENTEAFF,TGTGCCAGCAGGCCAGAGAACACTGAAGCTTTCTTT
12,TRBJ2-3,few,TRBD2,TRBV28,CASGLAPDTQYF,TGTGCCAGCGGACTAGCTCCGGATACGCAGTATTTT
12,TRBJ1-2,many,NA,TRBV29-1,CSSGGQDYGYTF,TGCAGCTCTGGCGGGCAGGACTATGGCTACACCTTC
14,TRBJ2-3,many,NA,TRBV7-2,CASSLFAWADTQYF,TGTGCCAGCAGCTTATTTGCGTGGGCAGATACGCAGTATTTT
16,TRBJ1-4,many,TRBD1,TRBV5-1,CASSQNIQGGNEKLFF,TGCGCCAGCAGCCAAAACATCCAGGGGGGGAATGAAAAACTGTTTTTT
12,TRBJ1-1,NA,NA,TRBV18,CASSPTRGEAFF,TGTGCCAGCTCACCGACGCGGGGTGAAGCTTTCTTT
15,TRBJ1-1,few,TRBD1,TRBV11-2,CVSSWTGTGNTEAFF,TGTGTCAGCAGCTGGACCGGGACAGGGAACACTGAAGCTTTCTTT
11,TRBJ2-2,many,NA,TRBV12-3/TRBV12-4,CASRGAGELFF,TGTGCCAGCAGAGGTGCCGGGGAGCTGTTTTTT
14,TRBJ1-2,many,NA,TRBV7-2,CASSGPRGGYGYTF,TGTGCCAGCAGCGGCCCTAGGGGAGGGTATGGCTACACCTTC
12,TRBJ1-3,many,NA,TRBV9,CASSDSGNTIYF,TGTGCCAGCAGTGACTCTGGAAACACCATATATTTT